This T cell receptor beta chain was documented in a study of blood T cell repertoires in COVID-19. Study overall: From T cells, B-cell-depleted T cells, or PBMCs came the material, which was cDNA or gDNA.

This CDR3 has 17 residues. Germline assignment: CDR1 SGHVS and CDR2 FQNEAQ. The junction had 8 bases not matched to a gene; V was cut back by 5 bases and J by 2 bases. TCRdb keeps only in-frame clones here, not all; method: immunoSEQ multiplex PCR. The sample yields roughly 290,000 clones, roughly 88% seen once. This clonotype was obtained from a woman younger than 45 who had recovered from COVID-19. Source material: PBMCs or T cells enriched from blood (not recorded which). J is TRBJ1-5 and V is TRBV7-8, with 11 bases lining up with TRBD1. As DNA, the CDR3 is TGTGCCAGCAGCCTGGACAGGGGGCTTTTAGGCAATCAGCCCCAGCATTTT. It translates to CASSLDRGLLGNQPQHF.